The text below deals with one T cell receptor (beta chain). Its target is not known. The data were obtained in a study of T cells after yellow fever vaccination. Germline CDR1 is SGDLS and CDR2 is YYNGEE. This CDR3 comprises 14 residues. The J segment lost 5 bases and the V segment lost 9 bases, leaving 9 bases of the junction unmatched. TCRdb called the 5' RACE reads again in MiXCR, with one record for every CDR3 protein. The repertoire holds about 580,000 distinct CDR3 sequences, 17% seen once, with approximately 15% in the top ten. Study-level points and caveats: Clones from primary vaccination mostly reappeared after the booster (approximately 96% CD4, approximately 86% CD8).

This specimen was PBMCs, taken 5 days after the first yellow fever vaccination. This TCR came from a man aged 18 to 29 who received the YFV17D yellow fever vaccine. The chain combines TRBV9 with TRBJ2-1; 9 positions agree with TRBD2. In DNA form, the CDR3 reads TGTGCCAAACAAGAAGCGGGGGGCAACAATGAGCAGTTCTTC. It codes for CAKQEAGGNNEQFF.